The clone carrying this TCR beta chain was seen a single time. Per the germline V gene, CDR1 is MNHEY and CDR2 is SMNVEV (reference sequence). The V end lost 5 bases, the J end lost 8 bases, and 12 bases lay between the germline ends. This CDR3 spans 12 amino acids. Clones were sequenced by immunoSEQ multiplex PCR, and TCRdb holds only the in-frame ones, with some missing. The table lists 90,000 to 150,000 clones, around 89% of them singletons. The data were taken from a study of blood T cell repertoires in COVID-19. In the study overall: T cells, B-cell-depleted T cells, or PBMCs supplied cDNA or gDNA.

Sequencing used peripheral blood. This receptor was taken from a human donor with acute or convalescent COVID-19. The donor label of this sample is uncertain. This sequence joins TRBV27 and TRBJ1-2, with D perhaps TRBD1 (5 bases). CDR3 sequence (DNA): TGTGCCAGCAGTGCCTCAGGGCGCGGCTACACCTTC. Its protein product is CASSASGRGYTF.